These T cell receptor beta chains were read from a single sample in a study of T cell repertoires in cytomegalovirus infection. TCRdb reprocessed the reads with MiXCR, giving one entry per CDR3 protein. Found here are hundreds of thousands of distinct CDR3 sequences, roughly 15% of them singletons; the top ten hold 12%. The sequenced sample consisted of PBMCs. Receptors originate from a human donor in good health (CMV status not recorded). Some clones in this sample may be carry-over from other donors' samples. CDR3s include the opening cysteine and the closing phenylalanine or tryptophan. The D gene is left open where the match is weak. Only part of the rows carry a size: once, few, many, or a class if the clone is expanded.

J | size | D | V | DNA | CDR3
TRBJ2-7 | few | - | TRBV2 | TGTGCCAGCAGTGAAGCGCTGGAAGTCTCCTACGAGCAGTACTTC | CASSEALEVSYEQYF
TRBJ2-7 | - | TRBD1 | TRBV20-1 | TGCAGTGCTAGAGACGGGACAGGTGCTGGCTACGAGCAGTACTTC | CSARDGTGAGYEQYF
TRBJ1-1 | few | - | TRBV6-5 | TGTGCCAGCAGTTACGGGTGGGGCAGTACAAACACTGAAGCTTTCTTT | CASSYGWGSTNTEAFF
TRBJ1-1 | - | - | TRBV7-2 | TGTGCCAGCAGCCGGAACGGGGGGTACACTGAAGCTTTCTTT | CASSRNGGYTEAFF
TRBJ2-5 | - | - | TRBV11-2 | TGTGCCAGCACCCCGTCAGGGAGCGAGACCCAGTACTTC | CASTPSGSETQYF
TRBJ1-6 | few | - | TRBV2 | TGTGCCAGCAGGATACAGTCGGATAATTCACCCCTCCACTTT | CASRIQSDNSPLHF
TRBJ2-5 | - | - | TRBV11-2 | TGTGCCAGCAGCTTCTCGGCGGGGGCGGAGACCCAGTACTTC | CASSFSAGAETQYF
TRBJ2-2 | few | - | TRBV9 | TGTGCCAGCAGCGTGAGGCCGGCGGGAAGGGCGGGCACCGGGGAGCTGTTTTTT | CASSVRPAGRAGTGELFF
TRBJ2-7 | - | - | TRBV20-1 | TGCAGTGCTAGAGAGGGCAGCGGGCCCTCCTACGAGCAGTACTTC | CSAREGSGPSYEQYF
TRBJ2-4 | - | TRBD1 | TRBV5-8 | TGTGCCAGCAGCCGGGGACAGGGTCCCGACATTCAGTACTTC | CASSRGQGPDIQYF
TRBJ1-4 | - | TRBD1 | TRBV2 | TGTGCCAGCAAGGACAGGGAGGATGAAAAACTGTTTTTT | CASKDREDEKLFF
TRBJ1-2 | - | - | TRBV7-2 | TGTGCCAGCAGCTTAGAGTGGCAAAACTATGGCTACACCTTC | CASSLEWQNYGYTF
TRBJ1-4 | many | - | TRBV7-2 | TGTGCCAGCAGCCCCAGCCAGGCGACTAATGAAAAACTGTTTTTT | CASSPSQATNEKLFF
TRBJ2-2 | many | - | TRBV7-2 | TGTGCCAGCAGCTTGGGAGGTCAGGGGAACACCGGGGAGCTGTTTTTT | CASSLGGQGNTGELFF
TRBJ1-4 | few | TRBD1 | TRBV19 | TGTGCCAGCCGGCGGGACAGGGATGAAAAACTGTTTTTT | CASRRDRDEKLFF
TRBJ2-7 | few | - | TRBV4-1 | TGCGCCAGCAGCCAAGGTCCCCGGACTGAGGGGTACGAGCAGTACTTC | CASSQGPRTEGYEQYF
TRBJ2-3 | many | - | TRBV7-2 | TGTGCCACCTATGGGGTCTGGGGGACCACAGATACGCAGTATTTT | CATYGVWGTTDTQYF
TRBJ1-5 | many | - | TRBV12-3/TRBV12-4 | TGTGCCAGCAGTATAAGGGGTGGGGGTCAGCCCCAGCATTTT | CASSIRGGGQPQHF